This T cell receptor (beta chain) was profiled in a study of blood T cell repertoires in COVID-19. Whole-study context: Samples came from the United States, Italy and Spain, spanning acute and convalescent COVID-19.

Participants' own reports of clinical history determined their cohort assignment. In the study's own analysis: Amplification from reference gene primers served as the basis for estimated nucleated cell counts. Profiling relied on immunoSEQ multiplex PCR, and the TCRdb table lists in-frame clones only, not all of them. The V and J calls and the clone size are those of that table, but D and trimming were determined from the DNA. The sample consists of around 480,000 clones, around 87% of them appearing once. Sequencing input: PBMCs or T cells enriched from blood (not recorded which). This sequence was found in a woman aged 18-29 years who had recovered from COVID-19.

CDR3 in amino acids: CASSEIGGNTGELFF. DNA for the CDR3: TGTGCCAGCAGTGAGATAGGGGGAAACACCGGGGAGCTGTTTTTT. V gene TRBV25-1 combines with J gene TRBJ2-2, with a tentative D call TRBD1 (6 bases). The ends were cut back, 3 bases at V and 2 bases at J, with 10 bases in the middle. CDR3 length: 15 amino acids. Per the germline V gene, CDR1 is MGHDK and CDR2 is SYGVNS.